This TCR beta chain was identified in a study of cytomegalovirus exposure and HLA in healthy donors. Remarks on this clone: No antigen is known for it.

The PCR used 60 Vbeta and 13 Jbeta primers. Generated by immunoSEQ multiplex PCR, the TCRdb table keeps only in-frame clones and is missing some. Here the sample spans 75,000 to 90,000 clones, 78% being singletons. Whereas donors were nominally healthy upon sampling, unrecorded immune exposures were probable. Study results and limitations: The investigators catalogued 150 to 200 TCR beta chains as cytomegalovirus-associated. Apart from CMV serostatus, no immune exposure information was available. Exclusion as indistinguishable affected some V segments, including TRBV6-2 and TRBV6-3.

The CDR3 totals 14 residues. V dropped 4 bases and J dropped 6; count of bases not matched to a gene: 5. Per the germline V gene, CDR1 is SGDLS and CDR2 is YYNGEE. Sequenced material: PBMCs. J is TRBJ2-3 and V is TRBV9, with 10 bases fitting TRBD1. The source of this sequence is a male donor in good health and CMV-seropositive. The CDR3, as DNA: TGTGCCAGCAGCTCAGACAGGGGGCGGGATACGCAGTATTTT. Residues: CASSSDRGRDTQYF.